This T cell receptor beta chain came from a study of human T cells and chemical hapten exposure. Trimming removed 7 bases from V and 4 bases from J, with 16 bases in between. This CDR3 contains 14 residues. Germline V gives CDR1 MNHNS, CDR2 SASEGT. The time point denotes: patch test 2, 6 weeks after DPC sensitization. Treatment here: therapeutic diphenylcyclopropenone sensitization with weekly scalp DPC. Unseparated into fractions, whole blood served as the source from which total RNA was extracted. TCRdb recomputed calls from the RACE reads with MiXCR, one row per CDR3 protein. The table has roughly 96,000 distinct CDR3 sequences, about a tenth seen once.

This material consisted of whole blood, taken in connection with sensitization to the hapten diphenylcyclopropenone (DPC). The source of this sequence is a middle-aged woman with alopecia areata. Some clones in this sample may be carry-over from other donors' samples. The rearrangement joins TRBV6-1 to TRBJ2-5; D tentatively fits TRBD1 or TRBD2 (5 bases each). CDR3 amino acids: CASIVSSGRETQYF. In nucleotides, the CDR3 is TGTGCCAGCATTGTATCGTCGGGGCGAGAGACCCAGTACTTC.